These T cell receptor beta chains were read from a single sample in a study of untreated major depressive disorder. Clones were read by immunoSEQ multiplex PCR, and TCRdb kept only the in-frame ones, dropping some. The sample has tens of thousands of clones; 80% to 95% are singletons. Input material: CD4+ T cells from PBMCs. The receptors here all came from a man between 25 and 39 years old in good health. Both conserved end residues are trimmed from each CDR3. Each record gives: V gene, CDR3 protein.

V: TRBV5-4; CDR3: ASSPPQGNYGYT
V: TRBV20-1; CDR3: SAKGVSQY
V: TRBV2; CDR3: ASGQGTGANVLT
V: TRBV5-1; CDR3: ASSLVGTFNYGYT
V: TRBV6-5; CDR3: ASSYRRAGELF
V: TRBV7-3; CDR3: ASSLDYSSYEQY
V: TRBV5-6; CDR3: ASSPLLAGGTDTQY
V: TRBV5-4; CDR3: ASSLDREGYT
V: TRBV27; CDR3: ASSFKGEAF
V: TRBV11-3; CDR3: ASSLVHTTEDTQY
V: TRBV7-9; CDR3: ASSERQGGEQY
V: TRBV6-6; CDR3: ASSYDPRTANTEAF
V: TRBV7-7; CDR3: ASSFQGGLGNEQF